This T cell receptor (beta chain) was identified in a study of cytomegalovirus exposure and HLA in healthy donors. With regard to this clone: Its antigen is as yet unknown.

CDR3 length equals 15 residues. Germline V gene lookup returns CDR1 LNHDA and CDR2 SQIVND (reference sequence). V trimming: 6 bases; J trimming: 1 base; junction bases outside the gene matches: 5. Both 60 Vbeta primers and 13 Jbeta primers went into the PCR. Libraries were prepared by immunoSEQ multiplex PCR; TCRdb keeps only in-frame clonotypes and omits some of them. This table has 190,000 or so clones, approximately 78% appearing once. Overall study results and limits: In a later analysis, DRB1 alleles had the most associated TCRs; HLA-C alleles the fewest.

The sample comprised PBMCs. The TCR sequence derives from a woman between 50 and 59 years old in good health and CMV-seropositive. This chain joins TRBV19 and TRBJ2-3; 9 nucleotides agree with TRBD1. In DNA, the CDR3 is TGTGCCAGTAGGGACAGGGGAGGAGGCACAGATACGCAGTATTTT. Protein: CASRDRGGGTDTQYF.